This T cell receptor (beta chain) was retrieved from a study of cytomegalovirus exposure and HLA in healthy donors. Worth noting for this clone: Its antigen is unknown.

The study's findings and limits: The listing of about 150 TCR beta chains classed them as cytomegalovirus-associated.

PCR involved 60 Vbeta and 13 Jbeta primers. TCRdb keeps only in-frame clones here, not all; method: immunoSEQ multiplex PCR. The sample has roughly 130,000 clones; approximately 86% are singletons. The receptor's source is a boy aged 5-17 years in good health and CMV-seronegative. The specimen sequenced was PBMCs.

The CDR3 sequence: CASSGDSLSNQPQHF. The CDR3 DNA reads TGTGCCAGCAGTGGGGACAGTTTAAGCAATCAGCCCCAGCATTTT. This chain joins TRBV2 and TRBJ1-5; 7 bases align to TRBD1. Losses at the gene ends were 4 bases for V and 1 base for J; bases not matched to a gene: 4. The CDR3 runs 15 residues. Germline V gene data show CDR1 as SNHLY and CDR2 as FYNNEI.